This entry lists 18 T cell receptor beta chains sequenced from one sample in a study of blood T cell repertoires in COVID-19. Clones were sequenced by immunoSEQ multiplex PCR, and TCRdb holds only the in-frame ones, with some missing. The sample holds around 45,000 clones, about 89% seen once. Sequencing was done on a sample of peripheral blood. The receptor source for this set is a man aged 65 to 85 with active COVID-19.

CDR3 DNA sequence: TGCGCCAGCAGCCTCTTGAACTGGGAGGGGCTAGCGGGGACCCAGTACTTC. Protein: CASSLLNWEGLAGTQYF. The chain joins TRBV4-1 to TRBJ2-5, with 8 bases lining up with TRBD2. CDR1 is MGHRA and CDR2 is YSYEKL in the germline V gene. Trimming removed 4 bases from V and 7 bases from J; junction bases left unmatched: 17. This CDR3 contains 17 residues.

The V gene is TRBV4-2, the J gene TRBJ2-1; tentatively, D is TRBD2 (7 bases). The CDR3 is 16 amino acids. The V gene lost 1 base and the J gene lost 3 bases, with 13 bases spanning the gap. In germline, CDR1 is LGHNA, CDR2 YNFKEQ. The CDR3 here is CASSQGRGARYNEQFF. The CDR3 DNA sequence: TGTGCCAGCAGCCAAGGACGGGGGGCTCGCTACAATGAGCAGTTCTTC.

V and J are TRBV6-1 and TRBJ1-1; D gene ambiguous. The CDR3 is made up of 13 amino acids. V lost 2 bases to trimming and J lost 0 bases, with 4 bases between them. The germline CDR1 and CDR2 sequences are MNHNS and SASEGT. The CDR3 region has the DNA TGTGCCAGCAGTGAACGTTTGAACACTGAAGCTTTCTTT. This codes for CASSERLNTEAFF.

As to this clone: Additional DNA sequences in this sample encode the identical CDR3. The chain links TRBV6-5 to TRBJ1-2; 7 nucleotides align to TRBD1. J was trimmed by 4 bases and V by 4 bases; bases with no gene match: 6. CDR1 is MNHEY and CDR2 is SVGAGI in the germline V gene. The CDR3 contains 14 residues. CDR3 sequence (DNA): TGTGCCAGCAGTTCTACGCACAGGGGCTATGGCTACACCTTC. Translated, it gives CASSSTHRGYGYTF.

The V call is TRBV5-6, the J call TRBJ1-5, with D possibly matching TRBD1 (6 bases). The germline CDR1 and CDR2 sequences are SGHDT and YYEEEE. This CDR3 comprises 13 residues. Trimming shortened V by 6 bases and J by 2 bases, and 9 bases separated the two germline ends. The CDR3 coding sequence is TGTGCCAGCAAACGACAGGGCAATCAGCCCCAGCATTTT. Protein: CASKRQGNQPQHF.

The chain joins TRBV4-3 to TRBJ2-3, with D possibly matching TRBD2 (7 bases). Between the trimmed V and J ends, which lost 3 bases and 0 bases, there was a span of 10 bases. From germline, CDR1 is LGHNA and CDR2 YSLEER. The CDR3 consists of 15 residues. The CDR3 region is CASSHRGASTDTQYF. CDR3 in DNA: TGCGCCAGCAGCCACCGGGGGGCTAGCACAGATACGCAGTATTTT.

V is TRBV28 and J is TRBJ1-2, with D hard to call. V was pared by 6 bases and J by 4 bases, with 18 bases between. CDR1 and CDR2 from the germline V gene are MDHEN and SYDVKM. There are 15 residues in the CDR3. The DNA of the CDR3 is TGTGCCAGCAGCCGACATGCCGGTTTCGTCTATGGCTACACCTTC. It specifies CASSRHAGFVYGYTF.

This clone came up once. This sequence joins TRBV7-8 and TRBJ1-3; 9 nucleotides align to TRBD1. This CDR3 is 15 amino acids long. The germline gives CDR1 SGHVS, CDR2 FQNEAQ. J gave up 8 bases and V 5 bases, and 10 bases lay outside the gene matches. The CDR3 loop is CASSQRGQGEYTIYF. DNA for the CDR3: TGTGCCAGCAGCCAGCGGGGACAGGGTGAATACACCATATATTTT.

The chain uses TRBV5-1 and TRBJ2-7; 10 nucleotides align to TRBD1. The germline CDR1 and CDR2 sequences are SGHRS and YFSETQ. J gave up 7 bases and V 4 bases, and 8 bases lay outside the gene matches. The CDR3 totals 14 residues. In nucleotides, the CDR3 is TGCGCCAGCAGCCCAAGACAGGGGGCAGGAGAGCAGTACTTC. Its protein product is CASSPRQGAGEQYF.

V and J are TRBV9 and TRBJ2-1, with 15 bases identical to TRBD2. The V gene end was trimmed by 4 bases and the J gene end by 12 bases; junction bases not matched to a gene: 8. Germline CDR1 and CDR2: SGDLS and YYNGEE. CDR3 size: 15 residues. CDR3 bases: TGTGCCAGCAGCCCCGGACTAGCGGGGGGGCCTGCGCAGTTCTTC. Its protein is CASSPGLAGGPAQFF.

The rearrangement links TRBV4-1 to TRBJ1-5, with 8 bases matching TRBD1. Germline V gene data show CDR1 as MGHRA and CDR2 as YSYEKL. CDR3 length: 16 residues. Unmatched junction bases numbered 5, after V lost 0 bases and J lost 4 bases. The CDR3 sequence is CASSQDPGGLNQPQHF. CDR3 sequence (DNA): TGCGCCAGCAGCCAAGATCCAGGGGGCTTAAATCAGCCCCAGCATTTT.

This clone has just one count. The chain carries TRBV6-6 and TRBJ2-7, with 12 positions matching TRBD2. Germline V gene sequence: CDR1 MNHNY, CDR2 SVGAGI (reference sequence). CDR3 length: 15 amino acids. The trim removed 7 bases at V and 7 bases at J, leaving 11 bases unmatched. CDR3 protein: CASNRLAGAYQEQYF. CDR3 coding DNA: TGTGCCAGCAACCGACTAGCGGGGGCATACCAGGAGCAGTACTTC.

The chain combines TRBV2 with TRBJ1-2; 7 bases map to TRBD1. CDR3 length: 14 amino acids. Trimming took 6 bases from V and 5 from J; bases not matched to a gene: 9. Germline CDR1 reads SNHLY; CDR2 reads FYNNEI. The CDR3 sequence: CASSSGTVLYGYTF. The CDR3 DNA follows: TGTGCCAGCAGCTCCGGGACAGTTCTTTATGGCTACACCTTC.

The chain employs TRBV9 and TRBJ2-3; D may be TRBD2 (6 bases). V was clipped by 1 base and J by 6 bases, with 12 bases between them. Germline values: CDR1 SGDLS, CDR2 YYNGEE. CDR3 length equals 14 residues. The CDR3 nucleotides read TGTGCCAGCAGCGTACAACCGACTAGGGATACGCAGTATTTT. Residues: CASSVQPTRDTQYF.

The chain has TRBV5-4 and TRBJ2-5; D might be TRBD1 (6 bases). V was clipped by 0 bases and J by 5 bases, with 8 bases between them. The germline V gene has CDR1 SGHNT and CDR2 YYREEE (reference sequence). This CDR3 has 13 amino acids. The CDR3 nucleotides are TGTGCCAGCAGCTTGGCAGGGGCGGAGACCCAGTACTTC. It translates to CASSLAGAETQYF.

V usage is TRBV6-2 or TRBV6-3 and J usage is TRBJ1-5; D is ambiguous. Germline lookup yields CDR1 MNHEY and CDR2 SVGEGT. V lost 0 bases to trimming and J lost 7 bases, with 13 bases between them. This CDR3 has 15 amino acids. The CDR3 nucleotides are TGTGCCAGCAGTTACTCTCGGGTCCCCGGGCAGCCCCAGCATTTT. Protein: CASSYSRVPGQPQHF.

The rearrangement uses TRBV7-9 and TRBJ2-6, with 9 nucleotides matching TRBD1. The J segment lost 7 bases and the V segment lost 5 bases, leaving 6 bases of the junction unmatched. Germline V lookup: CDR1 SEHNR, CDR2 FQNEAQ (reference sequence). The CDR3 has 15 residues. CDR3 loop: CASSPGQGKANVLTF. In nucleotides, the CDR3 is TGTGCCAGCAGCCCGGGACAGGGAAAAGCCAACGTCCTGACTTTC.

This clone appeared a single time. V usage is TRBV7-2 and J usage is TRBJ2-1; 8 bases map to TRBD1. The CDR3 contains 14 residues. CDR1 SGHTA and CDR2 FQGNSA come from the germline V gene. After removal of 5 bases from V and 8 bases from J, the junction contained 8 bases not matched to a gene. The chain's CDR3 is CASSVDRVYDEQFF. The DNA of the CDR3 is TGTGCCAGCAGCGTGGACAGGGTATACGATGAGCAGTTCTTC.